The entry below describes one T cell receptor (beta chain). The antigen remains undetermined. The data were obtained in a study of a mutant IDH1 vaccine in newly diagnosed glioma. Study-wide results and caveats: The occurrence of vaccine-induced immune responses was seen in 90% to 95% of patients.

The germline V gene encodes CDR1 PRHDT and CDR2 FYEKMQ (reference sequence). The V segment lost 6 bases and the J segment 4 bases; nucleotides outside the gene matches: 7. This CDR3 has 14 residues. Sequencing used immunoSEQ multiplex PCR; TCRdb keeps in-frame clones, though not all of them. The data show around 26,000 clones, with 90% to 95% seen just once and 1% to 1.5% held by the top ten. Time point: baseline, week 1 (first vaccination visit). Treatment reported: pre-vaccination baseline after standard-of-care therapy. The sample consisted of PBMCs, taken from a glioma patient treated with radiotherapy, temozolomide or both. The receptor was derived from a man aged 40-49 years with glioma. The chain joins TRBV13 to TRBJ2-5; 8 bases align to TRBD1. As DNA, the CDR3 is TGTGCCAGCAGGGACAGGGTGTTATCAGAGACCCAGTACTTC. Its translation is CASRDRVLSETQYF.